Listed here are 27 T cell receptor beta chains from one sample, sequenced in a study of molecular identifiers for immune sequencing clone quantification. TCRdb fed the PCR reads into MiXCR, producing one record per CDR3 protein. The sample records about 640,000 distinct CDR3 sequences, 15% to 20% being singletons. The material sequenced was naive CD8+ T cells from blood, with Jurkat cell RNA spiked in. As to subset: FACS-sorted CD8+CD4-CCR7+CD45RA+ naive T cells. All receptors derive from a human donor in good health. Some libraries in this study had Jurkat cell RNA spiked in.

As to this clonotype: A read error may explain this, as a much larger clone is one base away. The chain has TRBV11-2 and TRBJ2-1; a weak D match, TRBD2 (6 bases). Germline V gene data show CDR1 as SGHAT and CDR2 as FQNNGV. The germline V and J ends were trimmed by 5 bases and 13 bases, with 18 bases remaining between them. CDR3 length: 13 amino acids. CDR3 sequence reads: CASSLYTGETQFF. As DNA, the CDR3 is TGTGCCAGCAGCCTATACACGGGAGAGACCCAGTTCTTC.

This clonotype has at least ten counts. This chain's CDR3 is CSVEPISRGEEETQYF. The CDR3 region has the DNA TGCAGCGTTGAGCCGATCTCGAGGGGGGAGGAAGAGACCCAGTACTTC. The chain couples TRBV29-1 to TRBJ2-5; the D gene could be TRBD1 or TRBD2 (6 bases each). The CDR3 runs 16 residues. Germline CDR1 SQVTM, CDR2 ANQGSEA. V was cut by 3 bases and J by 3 bases, with 20 bases left in between.

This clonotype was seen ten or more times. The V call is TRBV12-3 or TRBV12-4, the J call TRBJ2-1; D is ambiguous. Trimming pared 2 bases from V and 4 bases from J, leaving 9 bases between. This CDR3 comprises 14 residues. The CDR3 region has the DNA TGTGCCAGCAGTTTACTAGGAGAATACAATGAGCAGTTCTTC. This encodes CASSLLGEYNEQFF.

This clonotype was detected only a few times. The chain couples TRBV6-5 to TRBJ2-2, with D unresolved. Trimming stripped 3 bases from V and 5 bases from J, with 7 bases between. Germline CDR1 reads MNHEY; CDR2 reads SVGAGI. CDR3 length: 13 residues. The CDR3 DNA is TGTGCCAGCAGTTATCGACTGACCGGGGAGCTGTTTTTT. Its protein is CASSYRLTGELFF.

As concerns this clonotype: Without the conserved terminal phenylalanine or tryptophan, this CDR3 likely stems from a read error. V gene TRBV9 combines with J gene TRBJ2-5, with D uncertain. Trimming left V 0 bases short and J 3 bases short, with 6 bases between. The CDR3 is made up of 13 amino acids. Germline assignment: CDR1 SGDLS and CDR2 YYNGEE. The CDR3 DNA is TGTGCCAGCAGCGTAGGTGGAGAAGAGACCCAGTACTTA. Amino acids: CASSVGGEETQYL.

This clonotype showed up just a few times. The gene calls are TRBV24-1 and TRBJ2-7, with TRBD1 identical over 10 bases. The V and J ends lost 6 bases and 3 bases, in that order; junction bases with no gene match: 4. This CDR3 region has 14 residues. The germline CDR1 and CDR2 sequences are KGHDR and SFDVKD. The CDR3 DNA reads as TGTGCCACCAGTCCGGGACAGGGGAACTACGAGCAGTACTTC. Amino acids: CATSPGQGNYEQYF.

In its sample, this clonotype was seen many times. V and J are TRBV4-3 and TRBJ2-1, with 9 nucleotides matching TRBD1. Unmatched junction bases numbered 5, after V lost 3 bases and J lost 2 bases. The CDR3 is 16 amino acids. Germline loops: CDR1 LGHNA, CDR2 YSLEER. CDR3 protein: CASSQGTGLAYNEQFF. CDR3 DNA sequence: TGCGCCAGCAGCCAGGGGACAGGGCTGGCCTACAATGAGCAGTTCTTC.

This CDR3 is CASSFRSGRLTDEQFF. CDR3 nucleotide sequence: TGTGCCAGCAGTTTTAGGAGCGGGAGACTAACGGATGAGCAGTTCTTC. The V call is TRBV27, the J call TRBJ2-1, with 8 bases matching TRBD2. In germline, CDR1 is MNHEY, CDR2 SMNVEV (reference sequence). The CDR3 length is 16 residues. Trimming removed 3 bases from V and 8 bases from J; junction bases left unmatched: 12.

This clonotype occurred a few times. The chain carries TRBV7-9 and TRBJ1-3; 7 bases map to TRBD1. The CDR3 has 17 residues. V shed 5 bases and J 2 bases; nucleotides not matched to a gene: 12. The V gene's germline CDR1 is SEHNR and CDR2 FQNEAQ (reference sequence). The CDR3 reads CASSPRDRSGTGNTIYF. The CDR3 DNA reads TGTGCCAGCAGCCCCCGGGACAGAAGTGGTACTGGAAACACCATATATTTT.

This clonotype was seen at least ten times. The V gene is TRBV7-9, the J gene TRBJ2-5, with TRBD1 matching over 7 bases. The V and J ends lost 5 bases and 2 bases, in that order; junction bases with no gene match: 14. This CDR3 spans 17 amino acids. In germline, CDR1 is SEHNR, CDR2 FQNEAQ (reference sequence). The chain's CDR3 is CASSPTMIPGQQETQYF. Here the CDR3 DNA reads TGTGCCAGCAGCCCGACGATGATTCCGGGACAGCAAGAGACCCAGTACTTC.

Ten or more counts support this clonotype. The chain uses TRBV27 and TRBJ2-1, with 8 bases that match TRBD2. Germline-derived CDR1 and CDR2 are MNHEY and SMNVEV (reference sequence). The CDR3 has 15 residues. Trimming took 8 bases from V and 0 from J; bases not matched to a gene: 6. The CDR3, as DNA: TGTGCCAGCCGCACGGGGGGGAGCTCCTACAATGAGCAGTTCTTC. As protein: CASRTGGSSYNEQFF.

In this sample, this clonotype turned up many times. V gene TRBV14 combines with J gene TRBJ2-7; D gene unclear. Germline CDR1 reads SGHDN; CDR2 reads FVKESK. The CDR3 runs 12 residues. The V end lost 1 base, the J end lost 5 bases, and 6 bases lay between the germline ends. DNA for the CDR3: TGTGCCAGCAGCCAAGTGGCACACGAGCAGTACTTC. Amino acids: CASSQVAHEQYF.

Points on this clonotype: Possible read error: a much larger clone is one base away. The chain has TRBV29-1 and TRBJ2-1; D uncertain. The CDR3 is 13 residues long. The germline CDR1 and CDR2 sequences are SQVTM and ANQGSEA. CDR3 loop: CSDRTVNYNEQLF. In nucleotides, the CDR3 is TGCAGCGATCGAACGGTAAACTACAATGAGCAGCTCTTC.

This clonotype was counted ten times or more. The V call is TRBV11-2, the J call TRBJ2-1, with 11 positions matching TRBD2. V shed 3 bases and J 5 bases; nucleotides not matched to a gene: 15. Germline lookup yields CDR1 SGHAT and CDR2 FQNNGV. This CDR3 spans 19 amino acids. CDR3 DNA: TGTGCCAGCAGCTTGCCGGGACTAGCGGTTCGCCCTTCCGACAATGAGCAGTTCTTC. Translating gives CASSLPGLAVRPSDNEQFF. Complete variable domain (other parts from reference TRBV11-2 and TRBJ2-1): EAGVAQSPRYKIIEKRQSVAFWCNPISGHATLYWYQQILGQGPKLLIQFQNNGVVDDSQLPKDRFSAERLKGVDSTLKIQPAKLEDSAVYLCASSLPGLAVRPSDNEQFFGPGTRLTVL.

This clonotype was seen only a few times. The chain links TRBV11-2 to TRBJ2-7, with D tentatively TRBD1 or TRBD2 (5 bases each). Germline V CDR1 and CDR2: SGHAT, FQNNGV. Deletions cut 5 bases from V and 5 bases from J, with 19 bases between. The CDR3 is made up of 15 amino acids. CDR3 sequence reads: CASSPIRDLQHEQYF. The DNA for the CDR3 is TGTGCCAGCAGCCCAATCCGGGACCTCCAACACGAGCAGTACTTC. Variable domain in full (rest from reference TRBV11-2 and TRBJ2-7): EAGVAQSPRYKIIEKRQSVAFWCNPISGHATLYWYQQILGQGPKLLIQFQNNGVVDDSQLPKDRFSAERLKGVDSTLKIQPAKLEDSAVYLCASSPIRDLQHEQYFGPGTRLTVT.

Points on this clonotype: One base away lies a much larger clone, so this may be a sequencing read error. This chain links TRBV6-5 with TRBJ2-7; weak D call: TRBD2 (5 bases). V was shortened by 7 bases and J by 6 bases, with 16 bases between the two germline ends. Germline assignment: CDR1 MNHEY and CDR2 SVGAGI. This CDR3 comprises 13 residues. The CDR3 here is CASTPGIAGEQYF. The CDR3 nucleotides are TGTGCCAGCACCCCCGGGATAGCCGGCGAGCAGTACTTC.

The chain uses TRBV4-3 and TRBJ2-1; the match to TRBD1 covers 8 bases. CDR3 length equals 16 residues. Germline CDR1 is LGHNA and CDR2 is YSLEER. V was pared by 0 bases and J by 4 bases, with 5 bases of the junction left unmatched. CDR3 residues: CASSQDIGQGYNEQFF. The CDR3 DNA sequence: TGCGCCAGCAGCCAAGATATAGGACAGGGTTACAATGAGCAGTTCTTC.

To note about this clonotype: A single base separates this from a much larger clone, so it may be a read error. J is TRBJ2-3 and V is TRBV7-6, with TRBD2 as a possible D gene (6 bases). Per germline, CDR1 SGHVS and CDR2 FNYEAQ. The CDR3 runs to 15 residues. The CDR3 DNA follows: TGTGCCAGCAGCCGGACGGGACTTAGCACAGATATGCAGTATTTT. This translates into CASSRTGLSTDMQYF.

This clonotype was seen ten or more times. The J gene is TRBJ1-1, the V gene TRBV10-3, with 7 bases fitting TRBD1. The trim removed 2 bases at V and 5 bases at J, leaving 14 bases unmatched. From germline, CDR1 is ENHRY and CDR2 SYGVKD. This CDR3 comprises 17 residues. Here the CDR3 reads CAISEPTGYRTLTEAFF. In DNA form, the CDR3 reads TGTGCCATCAGTGAGCCGACAGGGTACCGTACCTTAACTGAAGCTTTCTTT.

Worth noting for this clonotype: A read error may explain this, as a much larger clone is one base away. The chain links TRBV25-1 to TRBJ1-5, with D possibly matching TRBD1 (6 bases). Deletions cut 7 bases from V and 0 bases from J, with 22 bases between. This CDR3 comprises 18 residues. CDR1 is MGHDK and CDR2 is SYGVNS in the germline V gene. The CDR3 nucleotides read TGTGCCAGCACCCCTCCGAGCTGGGTCAGGGGTAGCAATCAGCCCCAGCATTTT. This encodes CASTPPSWVRGSNQPQHF.

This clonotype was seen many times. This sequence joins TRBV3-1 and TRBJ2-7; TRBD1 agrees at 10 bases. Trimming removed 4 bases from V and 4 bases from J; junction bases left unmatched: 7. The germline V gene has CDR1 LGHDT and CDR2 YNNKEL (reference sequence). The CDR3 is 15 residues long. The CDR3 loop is CASSPKTGGGYEQYF. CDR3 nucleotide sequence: TGTGCCAGCAGCCCAAAGACAGGGGGCGGATACGAGCAGTACTTC.

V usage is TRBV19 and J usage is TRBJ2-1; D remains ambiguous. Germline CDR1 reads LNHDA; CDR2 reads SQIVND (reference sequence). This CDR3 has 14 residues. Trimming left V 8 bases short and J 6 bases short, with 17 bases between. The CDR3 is CASGQVGQPNEQFF. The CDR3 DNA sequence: TGTGCCAGTGGTCAAGTTGGTCAACCCAATGAGCAGTTCTTC.

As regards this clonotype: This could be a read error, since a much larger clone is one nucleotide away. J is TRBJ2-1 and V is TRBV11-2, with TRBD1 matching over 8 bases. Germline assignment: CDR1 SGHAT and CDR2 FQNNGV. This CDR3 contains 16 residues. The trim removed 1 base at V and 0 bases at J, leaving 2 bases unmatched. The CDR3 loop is CASSLGDRSSYNEQFF. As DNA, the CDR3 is TGTGCCAGCAGCTTAGGGGACAGGAGCTCCTACAATGAGCAGTTCTTC.

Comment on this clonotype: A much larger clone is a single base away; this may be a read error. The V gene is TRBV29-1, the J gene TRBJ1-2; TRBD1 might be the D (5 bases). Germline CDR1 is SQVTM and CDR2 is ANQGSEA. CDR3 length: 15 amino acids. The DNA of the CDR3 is TGCAGCGCTGAAGATTTTAGGGACCGTAACTATGGCTACACCTTC. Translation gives CSAEDFRDRNYGYTF.

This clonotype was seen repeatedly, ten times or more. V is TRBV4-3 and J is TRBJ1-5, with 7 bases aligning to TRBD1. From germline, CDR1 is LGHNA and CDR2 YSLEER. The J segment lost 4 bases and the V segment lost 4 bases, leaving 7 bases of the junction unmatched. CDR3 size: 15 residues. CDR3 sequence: CASSPRQGRNQPQHF. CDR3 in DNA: TGCGCCAGCAGCCCGAGACAGGGCCGTAATCAGCCCCAGCATTTT.

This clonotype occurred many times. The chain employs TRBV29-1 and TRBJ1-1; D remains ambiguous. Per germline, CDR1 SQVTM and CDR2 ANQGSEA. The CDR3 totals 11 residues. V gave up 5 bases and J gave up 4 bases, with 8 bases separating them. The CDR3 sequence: CSVQDGTEAFF. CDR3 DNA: TGCAGCGTTCAGGACGGCACTGAAGCTTTCTTT.

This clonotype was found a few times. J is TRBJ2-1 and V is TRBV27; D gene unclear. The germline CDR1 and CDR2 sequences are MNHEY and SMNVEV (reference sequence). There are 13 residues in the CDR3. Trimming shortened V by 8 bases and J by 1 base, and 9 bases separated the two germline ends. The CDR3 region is CASRTGSYNEQFF. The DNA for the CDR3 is TGTGCCAGCCGGACCGGGTCCTACAATGAGCAGTTCTTC.